A selection of T cell receptor beta chains follows, all from one sample in a study of T cells in Graves' hyperthyroidism and ophthalmopathy. Using its own MiXCR run on the multiplex PCR reads, TCRdb lists one record per CDR3 protein. The data contain 250,000 to 300,000 distinct CDR3 sequences, roughly 15% of them seen just once; the ten biggest clones take up 30% to 35%. Specimen: blood. The receptors were gathered from a woman in her 50s with Graves' hyperthyroidism that later progressed to Graves' ophthalmopathy. Both conserved end residues are part of each CDR3. The D gene is left open where the match is weak. Not all rows give a size; the values are once, few, many and, for expanded clones, a class.

TRBV4-1	TRBJ2-7	TRBD2	-	TGCGCCAGCAGCCAACCCCTCGCTAGCGGGGCCTACGAGCAGTACTTC	CASSQPLASGAYEQYF
TRBV28	TRBJ2-1	TRBD2	many	TGTGCCAGCTCCCCAGCGGGAGGGCCTGGTATAAATGAGCAGTTCTTC	CASSPAGGPGINEQFF
TRBV2	TRBJ2-2	-	many	TGTGCCAGCACCCCCCTGAGGATAACCGGGGAGCTGTTTTTT	CASTPLRITGELFF
TRBV11-3	TRBJ1-1	-	many	TGTGCCAGCAGCGTGACAGTGAACACTGAAGCTTTCTTT	CASSVTVNTEAFF
TRBV6-1	TRBJ1-1	TRBD1	many	TGTGCCAGCGGGTACCGGGACAGGGAGAGAGCTTTCTTT	CASGYRDRERAFF
TRBV6-1	TRBJ1-4	-	few	TGTGCCAGCAGTGAAGGGGGGACTGCTAATGAAAAACTGTTTTTT	CASSEGGTANEKLFF
TRBV5-1	TRBJ2-7	-	many	TGCGCCAGCAGCTTGATCTTTGGAGGGGCCACCTACGAGCAGTACTTC	CASSLIFGGATYEQYF
TRBV13	TRBJ2-7	TRBD2	many	TGTGCCAGCAGCTTACAACTAGCGGGCCCCAGCTCCTACGAGCAGTACTTC	CASSLQLAGPSSYEQYF
TRBV14	TRBJ1-3	-	-	TGTGCCAGCAGCCGGTCCTACTCTGGAAACACCATATATTTT	CASSRSYSGNTIYF
TRBV6-5	TRBJ1-6	TRBD1	few	TGTGCCAGCAGTTACGGGACAGGGGGCTCCTATAATTCACCCCTCCACTTT	CASSYGTGGSYNSPLHF
TRBV20-1	TRBJ1-1	-	few	TGCATCGCGGGACGGATGAACACTGAAGCTTTCTTT	CIAGRMNTEAFF
TRBV7-9	TRBJ2-7	TRBD2	once	TGTGCCAGCAGGTCCACTACTAGCGGCTCCTACGCGCAGTACTTC	CASRSTTSGSYAQYF
TRBV28	TRBJ2-2	TRBD2	many	TGTGCCAGCAGTCAAAGCGGGAGTCTCGCCGGGGAGCTGTTTTTT	CASSQSGSLAGELFF
TRBV5-1	TRBJ2-5	TRBD2	many	TGCGCCAGCAGCAGGACTAGCGTGACGCTCCAAGAGACCCAGTACTTC	CASSRTSVTLQETQYF
TRBV2	TRBJ2-1	-	many	TGTGCCAGCAGTGTGATGGGGCCAAATGAGCAGTTCTTC	CASSVMGPNEQFF